This TCR beta chain was identified in a study of cytomegalovirus exposure and HLA in healthy donors. In the PCR, 60 Vbeta and 13 Jbeta primers were used. Per the original data handling: As a later analysis found, there were approximately 80 million unique TCR beta chains, of which roughly 11 million were shared. Sequenced by immunoSEQ multiplex PCR; TCRdb stores in-frame clones only, minus some. Clonal size and the V and J genes are those of that table, whereas D and trimming came from the DNA. The data hold 100,000 to 150,000 clones, with under 80% observed a single time. Germline V gene lookup returns CDR1 SGHRS and CDR2 YFSETQ. The V and J ends lost 6 bases and 7 bases respectively, with 14 bases between them. This CDR3 region has 13 residues. This clone was detected a few times. No antigen is known for it. Study-wide findings and caveats: TCR beta V- and J-gene trimming, according to a later analysis, was linked to a missense DCLRE1C variant. Previous analysis showed most TCR beta V segments were productive about 87% or about 30% of the time.

The receptor's source is a woman in her sixties in good health and CMV-seropositive. The chain recombines TRBV5-1 with TRBJ1-3; D is unresolved. The sample consisted of PBMCs. The chain's CDR3 is CASKEEGSNTIYF. CDR3 coding DNA: TGCGCCAGCAAGGAGGAAGGTTCCAACACCATATATTTT.